The 24 T cell receptor beta chains reported below all come from one sample, sequenced in a study of blood T cell repertoires in COVID-19. TCRdb's copy holds only in-frame clones and misses some; the assay was immunoSEQ multiplex PCR. In the table there are over 150,000 clones, 83% of which are singletons. The sample comprised peripheral blood. These receptors all stem from a woman in her sixties or seventies with COVID-19, enrolled during active disease.

This chain uses TRBV7-2 with TRBJ2-3; 9 bases map to TRBD1. From germline, CDR1 is SGHTA and CDR2 FQGNSA. The CDR3 is made up of 15 amino acids. The V and J ends lost 5 bases and 1 base, in that order; junction bases with no gene match: 4. CDR3 nucleotide sequence: TGTGCCAGCAGCCCATGGACAGGGGGCACAGATACGCAGTATTTT. Its translation: CASSPWTGGTDTQYF.

This chain connects TRBV6-5 to TRBJ1-6, with D possibly matching TRBD1 (6 bases). Germline CDR1 is MNHEY and CDR2 is SVGAGI. This CDR3 is 13 amino acids long. CDR3 amino acids: CAGGANVNSPLHF. The CDR3 region has the DNA TGTGCAGGGGGGGCAAATGTAAACTCACCCCTCCACTTT.

In nucleotides, the CDR3 is TGTGCCAGCAGTCCCACCGGCAGCAGGGGGCGAGGCAATCAGCCCCAGCATTTT. Amino acid sequence: CASSPTGSRGRGNQPQHF. The genes are TRBV27 and TRBJ1-5; 8 bases line up with TRBD1. CDR1 is MNHEY and CDR2 is SMNVEV in the germline V gene (reference sequence). CDR3 length: 18 amino acids. The junction had 14 bases not matched to a gene; V was cut back by 5 bases and J by 2 bases.

The chain has TRBV12-5 and TRBJ1-5; D call uncertain. CDR1 and CDR2 (germline): LGHNT, FRNRAP. Trimming cost V 5 bases and J 1 base, with 9 bases left between them. This CDR3 has 14 residues. CDR3 DNA sequence: TGTGCTAGTGGTCTCAGTGGCAGCAATCAGCCCCAGCATTTT. It codes for CASGLSGSNQPQHF.

This clone was detected once. V and J are TRBV5-5 and TRBJ2-1; 8 bases line up with TRBD1. Trimming at V came to 0 bases and at J to 5 bases, leaving 4 bases not matched to a gene. In germline, CDR1 is SGHKS, CDR2 YYEKEE (reference sequence). This CDR3 has 15 residues. This chain's CDR3 is CASSLGDRINNEQFF. The CDR3 DNA is TGTGCCAGCAGCTTGGGGGACAGGATCAACAATGAGCAGTTCTTC. Combining the CDR3 with reference TRBV5-5 and TRBJ2-1 gives the whole variable domain DAGVTQSPTHLIKTRGQQVTLRCSPISGHKSVSWYQQVLGQGPQFIFQYYEKEERGRGNFPDRFSARQFPNYSSELNVNALLLGDSALYLCASSLGDRINNEQFFGPGTRLTVL.

DNA of the CDR3: TGTGCCAGCAGCCGACGAGGGGACACGAACACTGAAGCTTTCTTT. It encodes CASSRRGDTNTEAFF. The rearrangement links TRBV3-1 (or the pseudogene TRBV3-2) to TRBJ1-1; the D gene is possibly TRBD1 (6 bases). In germline, CDR1 is LGHDT, CDR2 YNNKEL (reference sequence). Trimming cost V 4 bases and J 1 base, with 13 bases left between them. The CDR3 loop spans 15 amino acids.

The chain combines TRBV29-1 with TRBJ2-1; 10 bases agree with TRBD2. J lost 4 bases, V lost 5 bases, and 8 bases had no gene match. CDR1 SQVTM and CDR2 ANQGSEA come from the germline V gene. The CDR3 contains 15 residues. The chain's CDR3 is CSVTIAGGSYNEQFF. The CDR3 bases are TGCAGCGTTACAATAGCGGGAGGTTCTTACAATGAGCAGTTCTTC.

The CDR3 coding sequence is TGTGCCAGTAGTAACCCGACAGGGGGGAACACCGGGGAGCTGTTTTTT. Amino acid sequence: CASSNPTGGNTGELFF. This chain connects TRBV19 to TRBJ2-2, with TRBD1 matching over 9 bases. Germline trimming cut 4 bases from V and 1 base from J; bases unmatched to any gene: 4. The CDR3 length is 16 residues. Germline assignment: CDR1 LNHDA and CDR2 SQIVND (reference sequence).

The CDR3 protein is CASSYKVAVLVTEAFF. The DNA of the CDR3 is TGTGCCAGCAGTTACAAAGTAGCCGTCTTAGTCACTGAAGCTTTCTTT. The V and J genes are TRBV6-2 or TRBV6-3 and TRBJ1-1, with D unclear. V dropped 2 bases and J dropped 4 bases, with 17 bases sitting between them. The length of the CDR3 is 16 residues. Per the germline V gene, CDR1 is MNHEY and CDR2 is SVGEGT.

J is TRBJ2-3 and V is TRBV5-1; possibly TRBD1 for D (6 bases). Trimming took off 4 bases at V and 4 bases at J, with 13 bases between the two ends. This CDR3 has 14 amino acids. CDR1 is SGHRS and CDR2 is YFSETQ in the germline V gene. For the CDR3, the DNA is TGCGCCAGCAGCCCACAGGGATGGTCAGATACGCAGTATTTT. This encodes CASSPQGWSDTQYF. The whole variable domain, remainder taken from reference TRBV5-1 and TRBJ2-3, is KAGVTQTPRYLIKTRGQQVTLSCSPISGHRSVSWYQQTPGQGLQFLFEYFSETQRNKGNFPGRFSGRQFSNSRSEMNVSTLELGDSALYLCASSPQGWSDTQYFGPGTRLTVL.

The rearrangement uses TRBV6-1 and TRBJ1-2; maybe TRBD1 (5 bases). Germline CDR1 reads MNHNS; CDR2 reads SASEGT. Trimming took off 3 bases at V and 0 bases at J, with 14 bases between the two ends. CDR3 size: 16 residues. CDR3 sequence (DNA): TGTGCCAGCAGTGAGACTGGGGCGGCGTCTAACTATGGCTACACCTTC. Residues: CASSETGAASNYGYTF.

The chain is built from TRBV24-1 and TRBJ1-5, with 8 bases aligning to TRBD1. CDR3 length equals 16 residues. CDR1 is KGHDR, CDR2 SFDVKD, per germline. The ends lost 7 bases at V and 3 bases at J; junction bases unmatched: 10. The DNA for the CDR3 is TGTGCCACCAGCCCAGGGGGCCGTAGCATCAATCAGCCCCAGCATTTT. Its translation: CATSPGGRSINQPQHF.

V usage is TRBV6-5 and J usage is TRBJ2-2, with TRBD1 identical over 7 bases. Germline V gene data show CDR1 as MNHEY and CDR2 as SVGAGI. V shed 5 bases, J shed 10 bases, and the junction held 10 bases outside the gene matches. This CDR3 is 14 amino acids long. The CDR3 DNA reads TGTGCCAGCAGTATACAGGGGACCCCAGAGGAGCTGTTTTTT. Translated: CASSIQGTPEELFF.

V usage is TRBV5-4 and J usage is TRBJ1-3; 8 nucleotides line up with TRBD1. Germline V gives CDR1 SGHNT, CDR2 YYREEE (reference sequence). Losses at the gene ends were 6 bases for V and 4 bases for J; bases not matched to a gene: 6. CDR3 size: 14 residues. CDR3 DNA sequence: TGTGCCAGCAAGGGACAGGAGTCCGGAAACACCATATATTTT. It yields the protein CASKGQESGNTIYF.

The genes are TRBV27 and TRBJ1-1; the D is unclear. CDR3 length: 13 residues. The germline CDR1 and CDR2 sequences are MNHEY and SMNVEV (reference sequence). V dropped 2 bases and J dropped 0 bases, with 4 bases sitting between them. The CDR3 spells CASSLEVNTEAFF. The CDR3 nucleotides read TGTGCCAGCAGTTTAGAGGTGAACACTGAAGCTTTCTTT.

This chain joins TRBV25-1 and TRBJ2-7; 7 bases fit TRBD1. Germline assignment: CDR1 MGHDK and CDR2 SYGVNS. After removal of 6 bases from V and 1 base from J, the junction contained 12 bases not matched to a gene. CDR3 length: 16 amino acids. CDR3 region: CASRSQGAGGSYEQYF. CDR3 sequence (DNA): TGTGCCAGCAGATCACAAGGGGCAGGGGGTTCCTACGAGCAGTACTTC.

The rearrangement links TRBV27 to TRBJ1-2; D gene unclear. The germline V gene has CDR1 MNHEY and CDR2 SMNVEV (reference sequence). V lost 6 bases, J lost 8 bases, and 16 bases lay in between. The CDR3 totals 13 residues. CDR3 in DNA: TGTGCCAGCAGGCCAAACTGGAGCGGGGGCTACACCTTC. This sequence encodes CASRPNWSGGYTF.

The chain combines TRBV30 with TRBJ2-5; 8 bases line up with TRBD1. CDR1 and CDR2 from the germline V gene are GTSNPN and SVGIG (reference sequence). Trimming at V came to 4 bases and at J to 2 bases, leaving 9 bases not matched to a gene. The CDR3 covers 15 residues. The CDR3: CAWNNPRTGQETQYF. The CDR3 bases are TGTGCCTGGAATAATCCCCGGACAGGGCAAGAGACCCAGTACTTC. Variable domain in full (rest from reference TRBV30 and TRBJ2-5): SQTIHQWPATLVQPVGSPLSLECTVEGTSNPNLYWYRQAAGRGLQLLFYSVGIGQISSEVPQNLSASRPQDRQFILSSKKLLLSDSGFYLCAWNNPRTGQETQYFGPGTRLLVL.

The chain recombines TRBV5-1 with TRBJ1-1; 9 bases match TRBD1. Germline lookup yields CDR1 SGHRS and CDR2 YFSETQ. The CDR3 sequence is 15 residues long. J gave up 3 bases and V 0 bases, and 3 bases lay outside the gene matches. The DNA of the CDR3 is TGCGCCAGCAGCTTGGCCGGGACAGGGCACACTGAAGCTTTCTTT. It translates to CASSLAGTGHTEAFF.

The chain is built from TRBV18 and TRBJ2-3; D might be TRBD1 (5 bases). The CDR3 contains 15 residues. The germline V and J ends were trimmed by 3 bases and 2 bases, with 12 bases remaining between them. CDR1 is KGHSH and CDR2 is LQKENI in the germline V gene. The CDR3 spells CASSPGHGVTDTQYF. CDR3 DNA: TGTGCCAGCTCACCTGGACACGGAGTCACAGATACGCAGTATTTT.

V and J are TRBV7-2 and TRBJ2-1; 8 bases are a match to TRBD1. The J segment lost 8 bases and the V segment lost 5 bases, leaving 14 bases of the junction unmatched. The CDR3 covers 16 residues. Germline CDR1 and CDR2: SGHTA and FQGNSA. The CDR3 nucleotides are TGTGCCAGCAGCCAAAGCCGACAGGGGAGCCAGTATGAGCAGTTCTTC. It yields the protein CASSQSRQGSQYEQFF.

The chain couples TRBV18 to TRBJ2-2; the D gene is possibly TRBD2 (6 bases). CDR3 length equals 14 residues. V shed 3 bases and J shed 6 bases, with 11 bases lying between them. Germline CDR1 and CDR2: KGHSH and LQKENI. The CDR3 nucleotides are TGTGCCAGCTCACCGGAGGGTTTCGCCGGGGAGCTGTTTTTT. Protein sequence: CASSPEGFAGELFF.

The chain recombines TRBV2 with TRBJ2-3; D gene unclear. Trimming left V 3 bases short and J 2 bases short, with 9 bases between. The V gene's germline CDR1 is SNHLY and CDR2 FYNNEI. The CDR3 is 14 residues long. The CDR3 region has the DNA TGTGCCAGCAGTGATTCACAATACACAGATACGCAGTATTTT. Amino acid sequence: CASSDSQYTDTQYF.

This chain connects TRBV11-2 to TRBJ2-3; weak D call: TRBD1 (5 bases). This CDR3 is built from 12 residues. Germline V gene lookup returns CDR1 SGHAT and CDR2 FQNNGV. Trimming shortened V by 8 bases and J by 4 bases, and 10 bases separated the two germline ends. DNA of the CDR3: TGTGCCAGCCAATTAGGGGCAGATACGCAGTATTTT. This encodes CASQLGADTQYF.